This T cell receptor beta chain was sequenced during a study of T cells after posttransplantation cyclophosphamide. Measured with immunoSEQ multiplex PCR; TCRdb has only the in-frame clones, and not every one. The sample lists about 18,000 clones; approximately 87% were seen once. Study observations and caveats: After PTCy, TRB diversity resembled that of CNI/methotrexate controls. Skin or GI-infiltrating T cells shared few TRB sequences with blood.

This clone has more than one count but fewer than ten. The antigen remains undetermined. This receptor was taken from a man aged 25 to 45 in good health and a related stem cell transplant donor. The specimen sequenced was memory CD4+ T cells sorted from blood.

As DNA, the CDR3 is TGTGCCAGCAGCTTGAGCGGGCCAGGGACTTATGAAAAACTGTTTTTT. Its translation is CASSLSGPGTYEKLFF. V and J are TRBV5-6 and TRBJ1-4, with D tentatively TRBD1 (5 bases). This CDR3 contains 16 residues. V was trimmed by 1 base and J by 6 bases, leaving 16 bases between them. Germline loops: CDR1 SGHDT, CDR2 YYEEEE.